The rows below give T cell receptor beta chains drawn from one sample of a study of OX40 agonist ivuxolimab in advanced cancers. The method was immunoSEQ multiplex PCR; TCRdb's version includes in-frame clones alone and lacks a portion of them. The sample shows approximately 30,000 clones, around 82% of them seen only once. This specimen consisted of CD4+ or CD8+ T cells sorted from blood, obtained in a trial of the OX40 agonist ivuxolimab. The origin of the receptors is an adult with an advanced solid tumor such as melanoma, head and neck, liver or kidney cancer. Both conserved end residues are part of each CDR3. The D gene is left open where the match is weak. Clone size is given for some rows only: seen once, a few or many times, or a class if the clone is expanded.

few,TRBV5-1,TRBJ1-1,NA,CASSLSGYTEAFF,TGCGCCAGCAGCCTGTCCGGGTACACTGAAGCTTTCTTT
NA,TRBV30,TRBJ1-3,NA,CASEGVSGNTIYF,TGTGCCTCCGAAGGGGTCTCTGGAAACACCATATATTTT
NA,TRBV7-9,TRBJ2-3,NA,CASSSPLDRPSDTQYF,TGTGCCAGCAGCTCCCCCCTTGACAGACCTTCGGATACGCAGTATTTT
NA,TRBV10-3,TRBJ2-6,NA,CAISESWSVQGRANVLTF,TGTGCCATCAGTGAGTCTTGGTCAGTTCAGGGGAGGGCCAACGTCCTGACTTTC
NA,TRBV4-3,TRBJ1-6,NA,CASSPLAGDSPLHF,TGCGCCAGCAGCCCCCTTGCGGGGGATTCACCCCTCCACTTT
NA,TRBV4-2,TRBJ1-1,NA,CASSPRGGTEAFF,TGTGCCAGCAGCCCTCGAGGGGGTACTGAAGCTTTCTTT
NA,TRBV9,TRBJ1-1,TRBD1,CASSDDRGMNTEAFF,TGTGCCAGCAGCGACGACAGGGGAATGAACACTGAAGCTTTCTTT
NA,TRBV7-3,TRBJ2-6,NA,CASSLGSWSSGANVLTF,TGTGCCAGCAGCTTAGGGTCCTGGAGCTCTGGGGCCAACGTCCTGACTTTC
NA,TRBV7-8,TRBJ2-1,NA,CASSLAGVYNEQFF,TGTGCCAGCAGCTTAGCGGGGGTCTACAATGAGCAGTTCTTC
NA,TRBV5-1,TRBJ2-5,NA,CASSDTGLEETQYF,TGCGCCAGCAGCGATACAGGGCTTGAAGAGACCCAGTACTTC
NA,TRBV7-2,TRBJ2-1,NA,CASSLDGPVYHNEQFF,TGTGCCAGCAGCTTAGATGGGCCCGTCTATCACAATGAGCAGTTCTTC
NA,TRBV11-2,TRBJ2-5,NA,CASSPAGWETQYF,TGTGCCAGCAGCCCGGCCGGGTGGGAGACCCAGTACTTC
NA,TRBV13,TRBJ2-6,NA,CASSPSRGAGANVLTF,TGTGCCAGCAGCCCTTCCAGGGGCGCTGGGGCCAACGTCCTGACTTTC
NA,TRBV13,TRBJ2-7,NA,CASSSTGISYEQYF,TGTGCCAGCAGCTCAACAGGAATTTCCTACGAGCAGTACTTC
NA,TRBV6-1,TRBJ1-1,NA,CASSRQEENTEAFF,TGTGCCAGCAGCCGTCAGGAAGAGAACACTGAAGCTTTCTTT
NA,TRBV6-5,TRBJ2-5,NA,CASTNPPDKQETQYF,TGTGCCAGCACAAACCCCCCGGACAAACAAGAGACCCAGTACTTC
NA,TRBV29-1,TRBJ1-1,NA,CSVRPVGTENTEAFF,TGCAGCGTCCGACCAGTGGGCACAGAGAACACTGAAGCTTTCTTT
few,TRBV28,TRBJ2-3,NA,CASRPADYHTSTDTQYF,TGTGCCAGCAGACCAGCGGACTATCACACTAGCACAGATACGCAGTATTTT
NA,TRBV13,TRBJ2-3,TRBD2,CASSLRTHGTSGGGTDTQYF,TGTGCCAGCAGCTTACGAACCCACGGGACTAGCGGGGGGGGCACAGATACGCAGTATTTT
once,TRBV7-9,TRBJ2-1,NA,CASSFSGSRGYNEQFF,TGTGCCAGCAGTTTTAGCGGTTCCAGGGGGTACAATGAGCAGTTCTTC
NA,TRBV27,TRBJ1-1,NA,CASSRGNTEAFF,TGTGCCAGCAGCCGAGGTAACACTGAAGCTTTCTTT
NA,TRBV4-1,TRBJ1-1,NA,CASRLGAANTEAFF,TGCGCCAGCAGGCTGGGGGCGGCGAACACTGAAGCTTTCTTT
NA,TRBV27,TRBJ2-7,NA,CASSLAGATYEQYF,TGTGCCAGCAGTTTGGCCGGGGCAACCTACGAGCAGTACTTC
NA,TRBV5-1,TRBJ1-1,NA,CASSLGGEDTEAFF,TGCGCCAGCAGCTTGGGCGGGGAGGACACTGAAGCTTTCTTT
once,TRBV14,TRBJ2-7,NA,CASRGRLDEQYF,TGTGCCAGCAGGGGAAGGTTGGACGAGCAGTACTTC
NA,TRBV4-2,TRBJ2-7,NA,CASSPSVGQQGVQYF,TGTGCCAGCAGCCCGAGCGTCGGACAGCAAGGGGTGCAGTACTTC
NA,TRBV6-6,TRBJ2-7,NA,CASSYSNGEQYF,TGTGCCAGCAGTTACTCGAACGGCGAGCAGTACTTC
NA,TRBV5-4,TRBJ1-1,TRBD1,CASSLIALGQAEAFF,TGTGCCAGCAGCTTGATAGCCTTGGGACAGGCTGAAGCTTTCTTT
NA,TRBV28,TRBJ2-3,NA,CASSFGQGSTDTQYF,TGTGCCAGCAGTTTCGGGCAGGGGAGCACAGATACGCAGTATTTT
NA,TRBV29-1,TRBJ2-7,NA,CSVAAGDFSYEQYF,TGCAGCGTTGCAGCAGGGGACTTCTCCTACGAGCAGTACTTC
NA,TRBV5-1,TRBJ2-7,NA,CASSLEASLPEQYF,TGCGCCAGCAGCTTGGAGGCTAGCCTACCCGAGCAGTACTTC
NA,TRBV4-1,TRBJ1-2,NA,CASSSADPNNYGYTF,TGCGCCAGCAGTTCGGCGGACCCAAATAACTATGGCTACACCTTC
NA,TRBV27,TRBJ2-1,NA,CASSLSADIFNEQFF,TGTGCCAGCAGTTTATCGGCGGACATCTTCAATGAGCAGTTCTTC
once,TRBV27,TRBJ2-7,NA,CASSLVGGYEQYF,TGTGCCAGCAGTTTGGTTGGCGGATACGAGCAGTACTTC
NA,TRBV18,TRBJ2-7,NA,CASSPPVRYSSYEQYF,TGTGCCAGCTCACCACCGGTACGCTACAGCTCCTACGAGCAGTACTTC
NA,TRBV28,TRBJ1-3,NA,CASSLKGLDSGNTIYF,TGTGCCAGCAGTTTGAAGGGACTCGACTCTGGAAACACCATATATTTT
NA,TRBV9,TRBJ2-3,TRBD2,CASSVSGASTDTQYF,TGTGCCAGCAGCGTAAGCGGGGCAAGCACAGATACGCAGTATTTT
NA,TRBV4-3,TRBJ1-1,NA,CASSQDQGLMNTEAFF,TGCGCCAGCAGCCAAGATCAGGGATTAATGAACACTGAAGCTTTCTTT
NA,TRBV6-1,TRBJ2-3,NA,CASILVPGTDTQYF,TGTGCCAGCATTCTTGTACCAGGCACAGATACGCAGTATTTT
NA,TRBV4-1,TRBJ2-7,NA,CASSRIRDGDYEQYF,TGCGCCAGCAGCCGGATTAGGGACGGAGACTACGAGCAGTACTTC
NA,TRBV7-9,TRBJ2-3,NA,CASSPTGSDTDTQYF,TGTGCCAGCAGCCCCACGGGATCTGACACAGATACGCAGTATTTT
once,TRBV30,TRBJ1-5,TRBD1,CAWSVQGDGNQPQHF,TGTGCCTGGAGTGTTCAGGGGGATGGCAATCAGCCCCAGCATTTT
NA,TRBV5-1,TRBJ2-7,TRBD2,CASSWTSEERYF,TGCGCCAGCAGCTGGACTAGCGAGGAGCGGTACTTC
once,TRBV28,TRBJ2-5,TRBD1,CASSLPRTGRETQYF,TGTGCCAGCAGTTTACCCCGGACAGGCCGGGAGACCCAGTACTTC
once,TRBV6-4,TRBJ2-1,TRBD2,CASSPGTSGGDNEQFF,TGTGCCAGCAGTCCCGGGACTAGCGGGGGAGACAATGAGCAGTTCTTC
NA,TRBV14,TRBJ2-1,NA,CASSPTGSYNEQFF,TGTGCCAGCAGCCCGACAGGCTCCTACAATGAGCAGTTCTTC
NA,TRBV27,TRBJ2-7,NA,CASSKKGPRRLDPYEQYF,TGTGCCAGCAGTAAAAAGGGTCCCAGGAGACTGGACCCCTACGAGCAGTACTTC
NA,TRBV9,TRBJ1-2,NA,CASSVGDSNYGYTF,TGTGCCAGCAGCGTAGGCGACAGCAACTATGGCTACACCTTC
NA,TRBV19,TRBJ1-1,NA,CASSPLWGRSGNTEAFF,TGTGCCAGTAGTCCCCTATGGGGCCGCTCGGGGAACACTGAAGCTTTCTTT
NA,TRBV30,TRBJ1-4,TRBD1,CASSSGTGNEKLFF,TGTGCCTCTTCCTCCGGGACAGGGAATGAAAAACTGTTTTTT